This T cell receptor beta chain was profiled in a study of regulatory T cells in long-lasting Graves disease. As to time point: newly diagnosed GD, antithyroid drugs for less than 3 months. From PBMCs, RNA was extracted and then used to make the TCR library. J gave up 6 bases and V 6 bases, and 3 bases lay outside the gene matches. The CDR3 spans 14 residues. Germline V CDR1 and CDR2: SNHLY, FYNNEI. Building of the TCR beta libraries involved iRepertoire HTBI primers and Arm-PCR of CDR3 regions. TCRdb re-called the multiplex PCR reads with MiXCR, one entry per CDR3 protein. The sample yields about 430,000 distinct CDR3 sequences, around 16% seen once. This clonotype appeared a single time. These data were likewise used in another study, on T cells in Graves' hyperthyroidism and ophthalmopathy.

This clonotype was obtained from a woman aged 35 to 49 with Graves disease. The rearrangement joins TRBV2 to TRBJ2-1; 12 bases are a match to TRBD2. Sequenced here: peripheral blood mononuclear cells (PBMCs), sampled at new diagnosis, from a patient treated with antithyroid drugs. The CDR3 DNA follows: TGTGCCAGCAGGGAGGGACTAGCGGGCAATGAGCAGTTCTTC. Protein: CASREGLAGNEQFF.